The present T cell receptor (beta chain) was sequenced within a study of OX40 agonist ivuxolimab in advanced cancers. Across the study: Treatment of patients was with ivuxolimab, an agonistic anti-OX40 (CD134) antibody. The dose-escalation group included hepatocellular carcinoma, melanoma, renal cell carcinoma and head and neck cancer. Earlier anti-PD-1, anti-PD-L1 or anti-CTLA-4 therapy was permitted; less than 50% had received some.

Here immunoSEQ multiplex PCR was the method, and the copy in TCRdb shows in-frame clones only, minus some. The sample has approximately 66,000 clones; around 86% are singletons. The CDR3 length is 15 residues. CDR1 and CDR2 (germline): SGHRS, YFSETQ. Trimming took off 0 bases at V and 0 bases at J, with 7 bases between the two ends. Concerning this clone: Its cognate antigen is unknown.

Study-wide results and caveats: At 0.1 to 3.0 mg/kg, clonal expansion of CD4+ and CD8+ blood T cells had occurred by week 6.

This chain joins TRBV5-1 and TRBJ1-3; D is ambiguous. Here the sequenced sample was CD4+ or CD8+ T cells sorted from blood, taken in a trial of the OX40 agonist ivuxolimab. The TCR comes from an adult with an advanced solid tumor such as melanoma, head and neck, liver or kidney cancer. In DNA form, the CDR3 reads TGCGCCAGCAGCTTGGTCTCCACCTCTGGAAACACCATATATTTT. Its protein product is CASSLVSTSGNTIYF.